These 10 T cell receptor beta chains were sequenced from one sample in a study of shared clonotypes between healthy human individuals. Clones were read by immunoSEQ multiplex PCR, and TCRdb kept only the in-frame ones, dropping some. The data show fewer than 2.5 million clones, with 90% to 95% seen just once and 0.36% held by the top ten. The sequencing sample was made of naive CD4+ T cells from PBMCs. The subset denotes: CD45RA+ positively selected. These TCRs come from a young man in good health. Some clones in this sample may be carry-over from other donors' samples.

DNA of the CDR3: TGTGCCATATCGGTGGGGCAGACCTTAAACTATGGCTACACCTTC. Protein sequence: CAISVGQTLNYGYTF. The rearrangement uses TRBV10-3 and TRBJ1-2; D is perhaps TRBD1 (5 bases). The CDR3 contains 15 residues. CDR1 ENHRY and CDR2 SYGVKD come from the germline V gene. V shed 9 bases and J shed 2 bases, with 19 bases lying between them.

The chain combines TRBV6-5 with TRBJ1-1; D might be TRBD1 (6 bases). The CDR3 sequence is 13 residues long. Deletions cut 6 bases from V and 4 bases from J, with 12 bases between. CDR1 is MNHEY and CDR2 is SVGAGI in the germline V gene. This CDR3 is CASRQGYTTEAFF. The CDR3 DNA sequence: TGTGCCAGCAGACAGGGCTACACCACTGAAGCTTTCTTT.

J is TRBJ2-1 and V is TRBV29-1, with D perhaps TRBD1 (5 bases). Germline loops: CDR1 SQVTM, CDR2 ANQGSEA. CDR3 size: 14 residues. Trimming left V 1 base short and J 4 bases short, with 11 bases between. CDR3 loop: CSVEGWQGYNEQFF. The CDR3 DNA is TGCAGCGTTGAAGGGTGGCAGGGTTACAATGAGCAGTTCTTC.

The chain recombines TRBV9 with TRBJ2-7; the match to TRBD1 covers 7 bases. V shed 3 bases and J 5 bases; nucleotides not matched to a gene: 8. The CDR3 is 14 amino acids. CDR1 and CDR2 from the germline V gene are SGDLS and YYNGEE. CDR3 protein: CASSADRAPNEQYF. As DNA, the CDR3 is TGTGCCAGCAGCGCAGACAGGGCACCCAACGAGCAGTACTTC.

The V and J genes are TRBV7-8 and TRBJ2-1; 8 nucleotides line up with TRBD2. This CDR3 has 15 residues. Germline CDR1 reads SGHVS; CDR2 reads FQNEAQ. With 3 bases clipped from V and 2 bases from J, the junction kept 3 bases outside the gene matches. CDR3 sequence reads: CASSFLAGPYNEQFF. The DNA of the CDR3 is TGTGCCAGCAGCTTTTTAGCGGGACCCTACAATGAGCAGTTCTTC.

The chain uses TRBV15 and TRBJ1-4; no clear D gene. Germline V gene lookup returns CDR1 LNHNV and CDR2 YYDKDF (reference sequence). V gave up 10 bases and J gave up 2 bases, with 11 bases separating them. The CDR3 runs to 13 residues. The CDR3 here is CAIRRKTNEKLFF. CDR3 DNA sequence: TGTGCCATACGCAGGAAGACTAATGAAAAACTGTTTTTT. The full variable domain, in which reference TRBV15 and TRBJ1-4 provide the parts outside the CDR3, is DAMVIQNPRYQVTQFGKPVTLSCSQTLNHNVMYWYQQKSSQAPKLLFHYYDKDFNNEADTPDNFQSRRPNTSFCFLDIRSPGLGDTAMYLCAIRRKTNEKLFFGSGTQLSVL.

The chain combines TRBV7-9 with TRBJ2-3; D gene ambiguous. The V and J ends lost 3 bases and 4 bases respectively, with 5 bases between them. Germline lookup yields CDR1 SEHNR and CDR2 FQNEAQ (reference sequence). The CDR3 sequence is 12 residues long. For the CDR3, the DNA is TGTGCCAGCAGCTTTTTTCCAGATACGCAGTATTTT. Translating gives CASSFFPDTQYF.

The chain employs TRBV7-2 and TRBJ1-2; no definite D call. V lost 1 base to trimming and J lost 6 bases, with 15 bases between them. The CDR3 loop spans 15 amino acids. Germline values: CDR1 SGHTA, CDR2 FQGNSA. The CDR3 reads CASSLGMVQSHGYTF. Written as DNA, the CDR3 is TGTGCCAGCAGCTTAGGAATGGTACAGTCCCATGGCTACACCTTC. Full variable domain (outside the CDR3, taken from reference TRBV7-2 and TRBJ1-2): GAGVSQSPSNKVTEKGKDVELRCDPISGHTALYWYRQSLGQGLEFLIYFQGNSAPDKSGLPSDRFSAERTGGSVSTLTIQRTQQEDSAVYLCASSLGMVQSHGYTFGSGTRLTVV.

The chain links TRBV7-2 to TRBJ2-3, with 10 bases aligning to TRBD2. Trimming at V came to 5 bases and at J to 1 base, leaving 12 bases not matched to a gene. This CDR3 comprises 18 residues. The germline V gene encodes CDR1 SGHTA and CDR2 FQGNSA. CDR3 nucleotides: TGTGCCAGCAGCCTTAGTCCCTGGACTAGCGGACGCACAGATACGCAGTATTTT. Protein: CASSLSPWTSGRTDTQYF.

As concerns this clone: This CDR3 is also generated by other DNA sequences in the sample. V is TRBV2 and J is TRBJ2-5, with D possibly matching TRBD1 (6 bases). The CDR3 is 13 amino acids. Trimming left V 6 bases short and J 5 bases short, with 13 bases between. Germline V lookup: CDR1 SNHLY, CDR2 FYNNEI. The CDR3 sequence is CASSPGQGETQYF. CDR3 nucleotides: TGTGCCAGCAGCCCCGGGCAGGGGGAGACCCAGTACTTC.